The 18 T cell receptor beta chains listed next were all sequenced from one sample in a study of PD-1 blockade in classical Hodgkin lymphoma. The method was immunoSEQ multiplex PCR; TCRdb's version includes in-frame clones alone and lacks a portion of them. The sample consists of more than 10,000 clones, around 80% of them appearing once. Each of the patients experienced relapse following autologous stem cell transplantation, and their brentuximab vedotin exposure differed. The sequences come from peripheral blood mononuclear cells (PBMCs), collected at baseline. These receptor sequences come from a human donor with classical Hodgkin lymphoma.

The CDR3 sequence is CASKEGAYTGELFF. In DNA, the CDR3 is TGTGCCAGCAAGGAGGGGGCGTACACCGGGGAGCTGTTTTTT. This chain links TRBV5-4 with TRBJ2-2; D is perhaps TRBD1 (7 bases). Trimming removed 6 bases at V and 3 bases at J, with 12 bases between. Germline assignment: CDR1 SGHNT and CDR2 YYREEE (reference sequence). The CDR3 consists of 14 residues.

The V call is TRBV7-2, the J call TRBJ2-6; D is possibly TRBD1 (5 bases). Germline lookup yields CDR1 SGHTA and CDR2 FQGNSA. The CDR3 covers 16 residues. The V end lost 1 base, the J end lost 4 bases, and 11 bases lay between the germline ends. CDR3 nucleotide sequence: TGTGCCAGCAGCTTAGGGTCAGGGCCCGGGGCCAACGTCCTGACTTTC. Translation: CASSLGSGPGANVLTF.

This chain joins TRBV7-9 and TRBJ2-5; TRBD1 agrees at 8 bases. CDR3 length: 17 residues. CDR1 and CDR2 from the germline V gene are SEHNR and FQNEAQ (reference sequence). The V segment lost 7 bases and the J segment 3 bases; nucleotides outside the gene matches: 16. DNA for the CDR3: TGTGCCAGCACCAAAGATTTCCCGGGACAGGCCAAAGAGACCCAGTACTTC. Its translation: CASTKDFPGQAKETQYF.

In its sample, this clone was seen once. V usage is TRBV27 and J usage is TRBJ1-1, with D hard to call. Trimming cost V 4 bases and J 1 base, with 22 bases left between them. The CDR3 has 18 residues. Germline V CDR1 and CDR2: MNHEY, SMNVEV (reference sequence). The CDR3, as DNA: TGTGCCAGCAGTTCCCAGACACCAGAGTACGTTGGGAACACTGAAGCTTTCTTT. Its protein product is CASSSQTPEYVGNTEAFF.

The CDR3: CASSPGTGYGYTF. DNA of the CDR3: TGCGCCAGCAGCCCCGGGACCGGCTATGGCTACACCTTC. J is TRBJ1-2 and V is TRBV5-1, with D maybe TRBD1 (5 bases). CDR1 is SGHRS and CDR2 is YFSETQ in the germline V gene. V shed 4 bases and J shed 4 bases, with 11 bases lying between them. This CDR3 has 13 residues.

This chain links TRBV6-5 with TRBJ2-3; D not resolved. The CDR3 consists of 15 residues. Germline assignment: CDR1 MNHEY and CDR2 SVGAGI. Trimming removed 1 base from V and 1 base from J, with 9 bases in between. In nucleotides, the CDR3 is TGTGCCAGCAGTTACTGGGGTCCGGGCACAGATACGCAGTATTTT. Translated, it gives CASSYWGPGTDTQYF.

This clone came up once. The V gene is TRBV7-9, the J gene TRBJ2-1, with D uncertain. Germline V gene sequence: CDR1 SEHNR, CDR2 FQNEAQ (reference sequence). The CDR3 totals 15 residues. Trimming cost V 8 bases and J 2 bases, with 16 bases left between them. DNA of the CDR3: TGTGCCAGCTCCCTTTCCGAGACCACCTACAATGAGCAGTTCTTC. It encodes CASSLSETTYNEQFF.

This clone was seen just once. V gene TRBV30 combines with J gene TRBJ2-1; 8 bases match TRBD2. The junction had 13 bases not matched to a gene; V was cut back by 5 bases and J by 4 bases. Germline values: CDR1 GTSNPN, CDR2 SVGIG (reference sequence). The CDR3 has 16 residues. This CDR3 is CAWDGSGSGVYNEQFF. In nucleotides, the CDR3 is TGTGCCTGGGATGGGAGCGGTAGCGGGGTTTACAATGAGCAGTTCTTC.

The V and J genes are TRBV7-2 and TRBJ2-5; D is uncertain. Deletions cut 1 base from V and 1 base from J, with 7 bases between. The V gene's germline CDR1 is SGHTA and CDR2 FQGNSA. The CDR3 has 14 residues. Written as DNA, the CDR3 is TGTGCCAGCAGCTTAGACACGCTCCAAGAGACCCAGTACTTC. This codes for CASSLDTLQETQYF.

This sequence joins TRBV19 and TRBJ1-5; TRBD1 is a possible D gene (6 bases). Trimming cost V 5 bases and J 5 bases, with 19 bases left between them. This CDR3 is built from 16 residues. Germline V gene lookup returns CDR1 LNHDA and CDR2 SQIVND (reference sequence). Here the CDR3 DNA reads TGTGCCAGTAGTTTACAGGGACGGCTTTCAGATCAGCCCCAGCATTTT. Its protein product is CASSLQGRLSDQPQHF.

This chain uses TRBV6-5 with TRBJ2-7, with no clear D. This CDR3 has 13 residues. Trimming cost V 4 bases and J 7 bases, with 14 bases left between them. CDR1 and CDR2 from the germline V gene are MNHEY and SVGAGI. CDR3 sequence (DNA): TGTGCCAGCAGTTCTAGTACGGGTAGGGAGCAGTACTTC. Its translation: CASSSSTGREQYF.

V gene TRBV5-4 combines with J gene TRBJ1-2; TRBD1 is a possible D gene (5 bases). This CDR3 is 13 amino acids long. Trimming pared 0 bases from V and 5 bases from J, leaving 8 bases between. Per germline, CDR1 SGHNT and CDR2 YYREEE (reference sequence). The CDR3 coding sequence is TGTGCCAGCAGCTTGGCAGGGTATTATGGCTACACCTTC. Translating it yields CASSLAGYYGYTF.

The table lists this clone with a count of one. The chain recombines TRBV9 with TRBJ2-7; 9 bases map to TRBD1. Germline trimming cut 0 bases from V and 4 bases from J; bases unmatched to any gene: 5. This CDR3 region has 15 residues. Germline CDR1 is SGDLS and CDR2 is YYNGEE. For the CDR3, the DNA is TGTGCCAGCAGCGTAGGAGGGACAGGGTCGTACGAGCAGTACTTC. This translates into CASSVGGTGSYEQYF.

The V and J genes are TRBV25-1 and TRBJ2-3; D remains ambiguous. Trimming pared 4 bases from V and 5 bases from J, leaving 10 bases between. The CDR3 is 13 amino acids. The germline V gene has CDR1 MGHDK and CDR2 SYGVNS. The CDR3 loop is CASSAALRDTQYF. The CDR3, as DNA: TGTGCCAGCAGTGCCGCTCTAAGAGATACGCAGTATTTT.

In DNA, the CDR3 is TGTGCCAGCACCCAACTAGCGGGGGACCAAGAGACCCAGTACTTC. Its protein product is CASTQLAGDQETQYF. The chain combines TRBV28 with TRBJ2-5; 11 nucleotides line up with TRBD2. The CDR3 covers 15 residues. J lost 0 bases, V lost 7 bases, and 4 bases had no gene match. Looked up from germline, CDR1 is MDHEN and CDR2 is SYDVKM.

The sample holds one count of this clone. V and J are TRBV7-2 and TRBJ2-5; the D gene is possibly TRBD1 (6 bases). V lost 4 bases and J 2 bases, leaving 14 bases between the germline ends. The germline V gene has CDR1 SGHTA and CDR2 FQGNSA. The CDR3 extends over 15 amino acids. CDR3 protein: CASSWRRTAQETQYF. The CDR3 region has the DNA TGTGCCAGCAGCTGGAGACGGACAGCACAAGAGACCCAGTACTTC.

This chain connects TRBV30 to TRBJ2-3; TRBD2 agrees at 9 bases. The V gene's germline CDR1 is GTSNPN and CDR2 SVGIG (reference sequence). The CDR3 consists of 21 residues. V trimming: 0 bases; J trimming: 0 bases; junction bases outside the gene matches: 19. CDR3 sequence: CAWSVLAGPHPLHTSTDTQYF. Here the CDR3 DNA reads TGTGCCTGGAGTGTCCTAGCGGGGCCTCACCCTCTTCATACTAGCACAGATACGCAGTATTTT.

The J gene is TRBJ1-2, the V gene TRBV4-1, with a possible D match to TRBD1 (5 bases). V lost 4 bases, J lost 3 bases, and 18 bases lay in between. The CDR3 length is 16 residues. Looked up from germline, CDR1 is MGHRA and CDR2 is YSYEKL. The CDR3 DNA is TGCGCCAGCAGCCGAGAGGGGCCGTTGGGGGACTATGGCTACACCTTC. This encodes CASSREGPLGDYGYTF.